The 9 T cell receptor beta chains presented below share a single source sample, sequenced in a study of blood T cell repertoires in COVID-19 (dated by TCRdb to 2020 to 2022). Libraries came from the immunoSEQ multiplex PCR assay. TCRdb re-hosts the immuneACCESS table, in-frame sequences only. Its copies lack some clones; in the studies checked, an unresolved V gene accounts for under half of them, and the cause for the rest is not known. Within this sample are 200,000 or so clones, with approximately 84% of them counted one time only. About 2.9% of the sample lies in the top ten. Input material: peripheral blood. These receptors all stem from a woman in her twenties or thirties who had recovered from COVID-19.

This clone was counted once. V usage is TRBV10-3 and J usage is TRBJ1-1, with TRBD1 matching 7 bases. The junction had 2 bases not matched to a gene; V was cut back by 10 bases and J by 0 bases. CDR3 length equals 12 residues. From germline, CDR1 is ENHRY and CDR2 SYGVKD. The DNA for the CDR3 is TGTGCCAAGGACAGGATGAACACTGAAGCTTTCTTT. Its translation: CAKDRMNTEAFF.

This clone has a handful of counts. This rearrangement joins TRBV5-5 to TRBJ2-1; TRBD2 aligns across 9 bases. Germline trimming cut 4 bases from V and 2 bases from J; bases unmatched to any gene: 4. The CDR3 covers 15 residues. The germline gives CDR1 SGHKS, CDR2 YYEKEE (reference sequence). The CDR3 region has the DNA TGTGCCAGCAGCGGTAGCGGGGGCGCCTACAATGAGCAGTTCTTC. The encoded protein is CASSGSGGAYNEQFF.

The V call is TRBV19, the J call TRBJ1-5; D may be TRBD1 (5 bases). The ends were cut back, 10 bases at V and 0 bases at J, with 16 bases in the middle. CDR3 length: 15 amino acids. The germline gives CDR1 LNHDA, CDR2 SQIVND (reference sequence). The CDR3 region is CATQPPGNSNQPQHF. The CDR3 nucleotides read TGTGCCACTCAGCCTCCAGGGAATAGCAATCAGCCCCAGCATTTT.

The chain links TRBV3-1 (or the pseudogene TRBV3-2) to TRBJ1-5; D gene uncertain. The CDR3 is 14 residues long. Germline V gene lookup returns CDR1 LGHDT and CDR2 YNNKEL (reference sequence). Deletions cut 4 bases from V and 0 bases from J, with 7 bases between. The CDR3 DNA sequence: TGTGCCAGCAGCCGGGCGGGTAGCAATCAGCCCCAGCATTTT. Its translation: CASSRAGSNQPQHF.

The V gene is TRBV7-3, the J gene TRBJ2-3, with TRBD2 matching over 9 bases. Germline V lookup: CDR1 SGHTA, CDR2 FQGTGA. The CDR3 length is 16 residues. The V gene end was trimmed by 5 bases and the J gene end by 3 bases; junction bases not matched to a gene: 9. The CDR3 loop reads CASSTDSSGVTDTQYF. CDR3 bases: TGTGCCAGCAGCACCGATTCTAGCGGGGTTACAGATACGCAGTATTTT. Variable domain in full (rest from reference TRBV7-3 and TRBJ2-3): GAGVSQTPSNKVTEKGKYVELRCDPISGHTALYWYRQSLGQGPEFLIYFQGTGAADDSGLPNDRFFAVRPEGSVSTLKIQRTERGDSAVYLCASSTDSSGVTDTQYFGPGTRLTVL.

This clone was found once. This chain uses TRBV7-2 with TRBJ2-7, with 7 bases lining up with TRBD1. This CDR3 spans 15 amino acids. J gave up 5 bases and V 3 bases, and 10 bases lay outside the gene matches. In germline, CDR1 is SGHTA, CDR2 FQGNSA. DNA for the CDR3: TGTGCCAGCAGCTTTTTAGGGGGCTTGGGGAACGAGCAGTACTTC. It specifies CASSFLGGLGNEQYF. The full variable domain, rest sourced from reference TRBV7-2 and TRBJ2-7, is GAGVSQSPSNKVTEKGKDVELRCDPISGHTALYWYRQSLGQGLEFLIYFQGNSAPDKSGLPSDRFSAERTGGSVSTLTIQRTQQEDSAVYLCASSFLGGLGNEQYFGPGTRLTVT.

V and J are TRBV13 and TRBJ2-3; D is possibly TRBD1 (6 bases). The CDR3 covers 16 residues. V lost 6 bases, J lost 0 bases, and 16 bases lay in between. Per the germline V gene, CDR1 is PRHDT and CDR2 is FYEKMQ (reference sequence). The CDR3 DNA reads as TGTGCCAGCAGGACGAATTCAGGGGAAAGCACAGATACGCAGTATTTT. It translates to CASRTNSGESTDTQYF. Full variable domain (rest looked up from reference TRBV13 and TRBJ2-3): AAGVIQSPRHLIKEKRETATLKCYPIPRHDTVYWYQQGPGQDPQFLISFYEKMQSDKGSIPDRFSAQQFSDYHSELNMSSLELGDSALYFCASRTNSGESTDTQYFGPGTRLTVL.

J is TRBJ2-5 and V is TRBV29-1; weak D call: TRBD1 (6 bases). Deletions cut 3 bases from V and 5 bases from J, with 13 bases between. The CDR3 length is 13 residues. CDR1 SQVTM and CDR2 ANQGSEA come from the germline V gene. The CDR3 loop is CSVDQGLMETQYF. CDR3 coding DNA: TGCAGCGTTGATCAGGGGTTAATGGAGACCCAGTACTTC.

The genes are TRBV5-5 and TRBJ1-1; no definite D call. CDR1 and CDR2 from the germline V gene are SGHKS and YYEKEE (reference sequence). The CDR3 extends over 14 amino acids. V lost 2 bases, J lost 5 bases, and 13 bases lay in between. The CDR3 nucleotides read TGTGCCAGCAGCTTTGGGCAAAAGGCAACTGAAGCTTTCTTT. It codes for CASSFGQKATEAFF.